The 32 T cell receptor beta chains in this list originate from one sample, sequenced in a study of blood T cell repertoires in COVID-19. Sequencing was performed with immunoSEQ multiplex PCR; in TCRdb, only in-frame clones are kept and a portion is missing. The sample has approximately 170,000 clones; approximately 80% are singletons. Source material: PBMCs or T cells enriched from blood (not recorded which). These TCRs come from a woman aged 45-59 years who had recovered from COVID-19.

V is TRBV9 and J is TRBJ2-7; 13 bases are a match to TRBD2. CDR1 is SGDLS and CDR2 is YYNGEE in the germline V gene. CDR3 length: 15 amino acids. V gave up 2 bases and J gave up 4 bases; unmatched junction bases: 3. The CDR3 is CASSVGTSGMYEQYF. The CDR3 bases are TGTGCCAGCAGCGTCGGGACTAGCGGGATGTACGAGCAGTACTTC.

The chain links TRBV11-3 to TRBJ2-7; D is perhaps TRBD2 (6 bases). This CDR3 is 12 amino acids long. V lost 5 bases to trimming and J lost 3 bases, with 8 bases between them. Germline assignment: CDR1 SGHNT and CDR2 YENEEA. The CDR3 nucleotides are TGTGCCAGCAGCCGCGGGATCTACGAGCAGTACTTC. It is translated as CASSRGIYEQYF. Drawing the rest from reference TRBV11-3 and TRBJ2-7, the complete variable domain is EAGVVQSPRYKIIEKKQPVAFWCNPISGHNTLYWYLQNLGQGPELLIRYENEEAVDDSQLPKDRFSAERLKGVDSTLKIQPAELGDSAVYLCASSRGIYEQYFGPGTRLTVT.

Here the CDR3 reads CASTPGLAGATDTQYF. CDR3 nucleotides: TGTGCCAGCACCCCCGGACTAGCGGGGGCCACAGATACGCAGTATTTT. V is TRBV5-4 and J is TRBJ2-3, with TRBD2 identical over 13 bases. Germline V gene data show CDR1 as SGHNT and CDR2 as YYREEE (reference sequence). There are 16 residues in the CDR3. V gave up 6 bases and J gave up 2 bases; unmatched junction bases: 6.

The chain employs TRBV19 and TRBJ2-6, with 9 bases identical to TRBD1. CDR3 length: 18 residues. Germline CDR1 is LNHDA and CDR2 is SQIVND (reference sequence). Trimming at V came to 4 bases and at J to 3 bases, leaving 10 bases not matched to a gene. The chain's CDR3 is CASSTLYRGLGGANVLTF. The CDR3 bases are TGTGCCAGTAGTACCCTATACAGGGGGCTTGGTGGGGCCAACGTCCTGACTTTC.

The CDR3 DNA is TGTGCCATCAGTGTCGACAGCAACCCCAATCAGCCCCAGCATTTT. It specifies CAISVDSNPNQPQHF. The J gene is TRBJ1-5, the V gene TRBV10-3, with a tentative D call TRBD1 (5 bases). Looked up from germline, CDR1 is ENHRY and CDR2 is SYGVKD. Trimming cost V 4 bases and J 3 bases, with 13 bases left between them. There are 15 residues in the CDR3.

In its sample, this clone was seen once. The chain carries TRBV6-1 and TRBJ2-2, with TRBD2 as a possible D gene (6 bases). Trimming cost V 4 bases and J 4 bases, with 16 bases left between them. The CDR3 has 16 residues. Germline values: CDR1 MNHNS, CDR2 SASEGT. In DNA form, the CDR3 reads TGTGCCAGCAGTGTTAAAGGGCGGGGTGGCACCGGGGAGCTGTTTTTT. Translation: CASSVKGRGGTGELFF.

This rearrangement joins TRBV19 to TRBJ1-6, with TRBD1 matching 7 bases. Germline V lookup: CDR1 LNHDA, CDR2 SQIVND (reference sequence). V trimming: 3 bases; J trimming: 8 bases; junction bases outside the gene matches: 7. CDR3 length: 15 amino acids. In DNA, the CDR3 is TGTGCCAGTAGTATGCAGGACAGGATATATTCACCCCTCCACTTT. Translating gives CASSMQDRIYSPLHF.

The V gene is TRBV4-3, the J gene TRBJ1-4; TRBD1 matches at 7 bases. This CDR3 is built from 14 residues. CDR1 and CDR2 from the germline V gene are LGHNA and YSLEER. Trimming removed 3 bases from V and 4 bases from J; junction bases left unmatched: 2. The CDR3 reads CASSQRQGNEKLFF. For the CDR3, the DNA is TGCGCCAGCAGCCAGCGACAGGGTAATGAAAAACTGTTTTTT.

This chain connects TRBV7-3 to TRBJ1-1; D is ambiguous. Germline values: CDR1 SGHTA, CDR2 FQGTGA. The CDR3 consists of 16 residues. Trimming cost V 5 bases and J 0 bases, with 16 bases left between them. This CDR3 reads CASSPTTPSMNTEAFF. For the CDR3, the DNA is TGTGCCAGCAGCCCCACTACTCCAAGCATGAACACTGAAGCTTTCTTT.

The CDR3 is CASSYSRQDFEQYF. Here the CDR3 DNA reads TGTGCCAGCAGTTACAGCCGTCAAGACTTCGAGCAGTACTTC. This rearrangement joins TRBV6-6 to TRBJ2-7; D is uncertain. The CDR3 length is 14 residues. CDR1 and CDR2 (germline): MNHNY, SVGAGI (reference sequence). V lost 2 bases, J lost 6 bases, and 14 bases lay in between.

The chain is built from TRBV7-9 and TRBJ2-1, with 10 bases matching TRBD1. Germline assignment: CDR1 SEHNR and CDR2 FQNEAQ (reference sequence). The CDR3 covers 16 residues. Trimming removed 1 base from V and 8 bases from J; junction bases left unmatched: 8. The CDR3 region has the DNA TGTGCCAGCAGCTTAGAAACCGGGACAGGGGTTTATGAGCAGTTCTTC. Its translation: CASSLETGTGVYEQFF.

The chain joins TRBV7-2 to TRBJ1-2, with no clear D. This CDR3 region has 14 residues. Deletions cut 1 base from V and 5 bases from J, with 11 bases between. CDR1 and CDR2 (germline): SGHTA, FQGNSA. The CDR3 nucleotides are TGTGCCAGCAGCTTAGGGGGTCGGGATTATGGCTACACCTTC. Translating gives CASSLGGRDYGYTF.

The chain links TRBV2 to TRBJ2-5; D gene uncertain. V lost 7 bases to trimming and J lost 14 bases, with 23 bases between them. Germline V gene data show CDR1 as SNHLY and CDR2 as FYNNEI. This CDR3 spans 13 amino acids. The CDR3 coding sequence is TGTGCCAGCATCCCCGAACAGTCTTTAAACGGTTACTTC. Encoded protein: CASIPEQSLNGYF. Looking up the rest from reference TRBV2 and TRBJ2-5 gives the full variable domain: EPEVTQTPSHQVTQMGQEVILRCVPISNHLYFYWYRQILGQKVEFLVSFYNNEISEKSEIFDDQFSVERPDGSNFTLKIRSTKLEDSAMYFCASIPEQSLNGYFGPGTRLLVL.

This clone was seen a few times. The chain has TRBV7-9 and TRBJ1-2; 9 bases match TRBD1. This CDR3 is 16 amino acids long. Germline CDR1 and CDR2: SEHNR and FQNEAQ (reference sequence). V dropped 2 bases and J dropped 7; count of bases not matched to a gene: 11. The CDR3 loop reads CASSLSGSGTGFGYTF. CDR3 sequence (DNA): TGTGCCAGCAGCTTAAGCGGGTCCGGGACAGGGTTTGGCTACACCTTC.

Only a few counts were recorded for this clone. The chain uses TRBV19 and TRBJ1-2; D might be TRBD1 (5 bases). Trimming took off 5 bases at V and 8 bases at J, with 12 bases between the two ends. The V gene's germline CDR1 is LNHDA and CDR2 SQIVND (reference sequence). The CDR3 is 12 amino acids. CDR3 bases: TGTGCCAGTAGTCGGGGGGGGGACGGCTACACCTTC. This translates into CASSRGGDGYTF.

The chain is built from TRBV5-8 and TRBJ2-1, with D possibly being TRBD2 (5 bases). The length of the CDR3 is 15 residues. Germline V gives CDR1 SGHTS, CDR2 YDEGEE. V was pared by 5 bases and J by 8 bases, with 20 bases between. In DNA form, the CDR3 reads TGTGCCAGCAGACAACCCGACGTCGGGAAATATGAGCAGTTCTTC. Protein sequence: CASRQPDVGKYEQFF.

Here the CDR3 reads CASSQGTGTYEQYF. The DNA for the CDR3 is TGTGCCAGCAGCCAAGGAACAGGTACCTACGAGCAGTACTTC. This chain connects TRBV4-2 to TRBJ2-7; the D gene is possibly TRBD1 (5 bases). Trimming removed 1 base at V and 2 bases at J, with 9 bases between. The CDR3 consists of 14 residues. The germline V gene has CDR1 LGHNA and CDR2 YNFKEQ.

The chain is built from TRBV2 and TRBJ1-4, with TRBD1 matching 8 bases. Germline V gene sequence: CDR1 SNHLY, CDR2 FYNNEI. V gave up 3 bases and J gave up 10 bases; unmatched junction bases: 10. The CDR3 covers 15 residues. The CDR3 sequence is CASSDDDGGQGKLFF. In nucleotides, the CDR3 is TGTGCCAGCAGTGATGACGACGGCGGACAGGGAAAACTGTTTTTT.

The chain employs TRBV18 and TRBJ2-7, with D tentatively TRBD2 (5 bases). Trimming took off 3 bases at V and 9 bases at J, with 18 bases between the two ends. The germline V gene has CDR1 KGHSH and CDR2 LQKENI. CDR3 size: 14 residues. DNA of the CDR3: TGTGCCAGCTCACCGCAGGTAGCCCAGCGGATGCAGTACTTC. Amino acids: CASSPQVAQRMQYF.

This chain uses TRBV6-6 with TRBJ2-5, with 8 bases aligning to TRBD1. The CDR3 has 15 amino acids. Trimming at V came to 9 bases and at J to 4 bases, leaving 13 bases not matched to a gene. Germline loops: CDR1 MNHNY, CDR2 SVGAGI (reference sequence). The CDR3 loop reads CASRLIGQGLETQYF. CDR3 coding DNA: TGTGCCAGTCGCCTTATTGGACAGGGTTTAGAGACCCAGTACTTC.

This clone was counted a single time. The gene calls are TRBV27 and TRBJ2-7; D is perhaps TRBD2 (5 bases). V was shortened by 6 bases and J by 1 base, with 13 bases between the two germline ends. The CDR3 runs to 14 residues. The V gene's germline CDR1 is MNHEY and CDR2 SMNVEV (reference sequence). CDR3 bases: TGTGCCAGCAGCGCGGACTCGTCTTCCTACGAGCAGTACTTC. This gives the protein CASSADSSSYEQYF.

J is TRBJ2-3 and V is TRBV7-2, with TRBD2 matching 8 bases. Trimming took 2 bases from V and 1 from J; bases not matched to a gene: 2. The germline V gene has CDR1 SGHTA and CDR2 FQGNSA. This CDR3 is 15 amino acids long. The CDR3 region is CASSLSGGRTDTQYF. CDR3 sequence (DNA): TGTGCCAGCAGCTTAAGCGGGGGACGCACAGATACGCAGTATTTT.

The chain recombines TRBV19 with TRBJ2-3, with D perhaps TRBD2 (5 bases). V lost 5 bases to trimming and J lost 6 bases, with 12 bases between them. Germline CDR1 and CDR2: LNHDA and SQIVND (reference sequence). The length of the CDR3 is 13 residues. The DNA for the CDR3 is TGTGCCAGTAGTGGGCGGTGGAGGGATACGCAGTATTTT. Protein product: CASSGRWRDTQYF.

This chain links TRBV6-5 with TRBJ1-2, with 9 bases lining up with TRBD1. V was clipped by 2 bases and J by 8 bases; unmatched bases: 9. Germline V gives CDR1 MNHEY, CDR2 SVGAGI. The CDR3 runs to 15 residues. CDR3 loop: CASSYPSDRGYGYTF. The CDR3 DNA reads TGTGCCAGCAGTTACCCCTCTGACAGGGGGTACGGCTACACCTTC.

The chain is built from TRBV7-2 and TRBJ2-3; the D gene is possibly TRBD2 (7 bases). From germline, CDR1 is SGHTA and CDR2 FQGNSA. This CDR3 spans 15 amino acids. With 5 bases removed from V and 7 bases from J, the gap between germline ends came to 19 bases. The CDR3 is CASSPRGGVGNTQYF. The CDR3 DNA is TGTGCCAGCAGCCCAAGGGGGGGCGTGGGGAATACGCAGTATTTT. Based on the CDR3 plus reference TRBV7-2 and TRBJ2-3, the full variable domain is GAGVSQSPSNKVTEKGKDVELRCDPISGHTALYWYRQSLGQGLEFLIYFQGNSAPDKSGLPSDRFSAERTGGSVSTLTIQRTQQEDSAVYLCASSPRGGVGNTQYFGPGTRLTVL.

The chain's CDR3 is CASSFSGFPMNTEAFF. The CDR3 nucleotides are TGCGCCAGCAGCTTCTCAGGGTTTCCAATGAACACTGAAGCTTTCTTT. J is TRBJ1-1 and V is TRBV5-1, with a possible D match to TRBD1 (5 bases). The V and J ends lost 2 bases and 0 bases respectively, with 14 bases between them. The CDR3 is made up of 16 amino acids. Germline V CDR1 and CDR2: SGHRS, YFSETQ.

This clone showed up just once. CDR3 region: CSVRAGDYNEQFF. The CDR3 bases are TGCAGCGTCCGAGCGGGGGATTACAATGAGCAGTTCTTC. The chain combines TRBV29-1 with TRBJ2-1; 8 bases are a match to TRBD2. Trimming took 6 bases from V and 4 from J; bases not matched to a gene: 5. This CDR3 is 13 amino acids long. Germline V lookup: CDR1 SQVTM, CDR2 ANQGSEA.

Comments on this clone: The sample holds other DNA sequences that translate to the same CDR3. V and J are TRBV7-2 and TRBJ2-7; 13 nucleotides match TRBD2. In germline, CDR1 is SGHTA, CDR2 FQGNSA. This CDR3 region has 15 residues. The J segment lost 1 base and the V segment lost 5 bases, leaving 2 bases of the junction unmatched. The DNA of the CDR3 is TGTGCCAGCAGCAGGACTAGCGGGAGTTCCTACGAGCAGTACTTC. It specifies CASSRTSGSSYEQYF.

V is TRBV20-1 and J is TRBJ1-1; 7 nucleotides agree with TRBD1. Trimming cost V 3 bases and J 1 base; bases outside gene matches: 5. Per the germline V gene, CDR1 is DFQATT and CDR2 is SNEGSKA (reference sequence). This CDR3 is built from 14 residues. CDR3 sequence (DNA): TGCAGTGCTAGTGGGGACAGCGGGAACACTGAAGCTTTCTTT. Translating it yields CSASGDSGNTEAFF.

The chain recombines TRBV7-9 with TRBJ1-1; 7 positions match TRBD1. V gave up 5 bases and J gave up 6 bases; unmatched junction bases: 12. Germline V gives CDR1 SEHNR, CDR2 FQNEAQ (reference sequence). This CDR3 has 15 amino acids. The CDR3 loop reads CASSPGDRVFAEAFF. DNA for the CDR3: TGTGCCAGCAGCCCAGGAGACAGGGTATTTGCTGAAGCTTTCTTT.

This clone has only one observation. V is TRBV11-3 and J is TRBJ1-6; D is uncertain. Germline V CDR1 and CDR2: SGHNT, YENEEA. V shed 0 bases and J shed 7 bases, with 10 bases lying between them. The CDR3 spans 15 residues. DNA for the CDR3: TGTGCCAGCAGCTTAGAGGGAGGCCTGAATTCACCCCTCCACTTT. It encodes CASSLEGGLNSPLHF. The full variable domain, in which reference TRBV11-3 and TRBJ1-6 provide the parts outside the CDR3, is EAGVVQSPRYKIIEKKQPVAFWCNPISGHNTLYWYLQNLGQGPELLIRYENEEAVDDSQLPKDRFSAERLKGVDSTLKIQPAELGDSAVYLCASSLEGGLNSPLHFGNGTRLTVT.

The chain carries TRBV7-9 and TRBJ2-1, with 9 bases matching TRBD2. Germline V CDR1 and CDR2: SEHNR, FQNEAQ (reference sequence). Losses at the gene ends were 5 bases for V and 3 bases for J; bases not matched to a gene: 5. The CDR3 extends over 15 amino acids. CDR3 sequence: CASSPAGGYYNEQFF. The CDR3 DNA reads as TGTGCCAGCAGCCCAGCGGGGGGCTACTACAATGAGCAGTTCTTC.